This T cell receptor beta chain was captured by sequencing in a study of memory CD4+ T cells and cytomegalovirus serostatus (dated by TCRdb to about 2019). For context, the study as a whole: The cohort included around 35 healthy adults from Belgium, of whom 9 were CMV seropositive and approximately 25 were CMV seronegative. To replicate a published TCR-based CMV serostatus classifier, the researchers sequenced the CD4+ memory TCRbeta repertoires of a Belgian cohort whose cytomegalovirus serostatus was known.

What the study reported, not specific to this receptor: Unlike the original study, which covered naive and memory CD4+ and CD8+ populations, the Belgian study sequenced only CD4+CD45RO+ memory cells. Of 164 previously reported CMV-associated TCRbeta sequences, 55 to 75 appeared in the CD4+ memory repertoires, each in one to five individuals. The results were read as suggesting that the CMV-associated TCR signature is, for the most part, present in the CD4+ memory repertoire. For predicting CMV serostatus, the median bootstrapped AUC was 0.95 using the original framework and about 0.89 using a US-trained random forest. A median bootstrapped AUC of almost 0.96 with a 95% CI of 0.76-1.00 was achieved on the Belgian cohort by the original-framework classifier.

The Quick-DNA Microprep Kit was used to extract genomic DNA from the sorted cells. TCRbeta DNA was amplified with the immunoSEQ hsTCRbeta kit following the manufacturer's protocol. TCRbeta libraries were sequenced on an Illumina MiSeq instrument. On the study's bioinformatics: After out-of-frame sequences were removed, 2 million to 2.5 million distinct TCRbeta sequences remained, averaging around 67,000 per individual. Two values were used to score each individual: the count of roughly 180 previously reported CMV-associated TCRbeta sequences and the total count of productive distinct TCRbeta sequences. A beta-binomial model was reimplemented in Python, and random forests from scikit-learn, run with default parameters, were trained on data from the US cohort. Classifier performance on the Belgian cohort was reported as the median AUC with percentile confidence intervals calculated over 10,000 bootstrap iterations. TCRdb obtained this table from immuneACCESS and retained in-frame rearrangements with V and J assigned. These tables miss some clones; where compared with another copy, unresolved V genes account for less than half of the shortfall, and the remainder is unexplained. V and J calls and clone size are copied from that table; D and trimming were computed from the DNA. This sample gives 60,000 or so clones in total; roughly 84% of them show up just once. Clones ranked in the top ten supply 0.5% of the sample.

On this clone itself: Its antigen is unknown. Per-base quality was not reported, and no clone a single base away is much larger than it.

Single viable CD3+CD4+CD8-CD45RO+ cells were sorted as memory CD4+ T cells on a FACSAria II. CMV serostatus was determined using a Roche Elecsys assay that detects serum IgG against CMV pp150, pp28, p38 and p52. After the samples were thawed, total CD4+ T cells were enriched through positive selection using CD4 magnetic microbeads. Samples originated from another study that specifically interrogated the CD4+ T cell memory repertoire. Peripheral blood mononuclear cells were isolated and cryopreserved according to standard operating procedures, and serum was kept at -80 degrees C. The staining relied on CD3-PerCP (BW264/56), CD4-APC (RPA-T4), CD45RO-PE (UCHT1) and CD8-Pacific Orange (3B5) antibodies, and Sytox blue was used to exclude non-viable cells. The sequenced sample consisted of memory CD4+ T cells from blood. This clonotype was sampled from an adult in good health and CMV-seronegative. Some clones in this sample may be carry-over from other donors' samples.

CDR3 region: CATNQGGGNTGELFF. The bases read TGTGCCACCAATCAGGGTGGGGGGAACACCGGGGAGCTGTTTTTT. The receptor chain draws on TRBV28 and TRBJ2-2, with the D segment possibly TRBD1 or TRBD2, each aligning over 5 bases. Trimming costs V 10 bases and J 1 base, and their ends lie 16 bases apart. Measured from the cysteine to the phenylalanine, the CDR3 is 15 residues long. Only the CDR3 region is kept as DNA, spanning 45 bases read in frame from base 1. Looking up the germline V gene yields CDR1 MDHEN and CDR2 SYDVKM.